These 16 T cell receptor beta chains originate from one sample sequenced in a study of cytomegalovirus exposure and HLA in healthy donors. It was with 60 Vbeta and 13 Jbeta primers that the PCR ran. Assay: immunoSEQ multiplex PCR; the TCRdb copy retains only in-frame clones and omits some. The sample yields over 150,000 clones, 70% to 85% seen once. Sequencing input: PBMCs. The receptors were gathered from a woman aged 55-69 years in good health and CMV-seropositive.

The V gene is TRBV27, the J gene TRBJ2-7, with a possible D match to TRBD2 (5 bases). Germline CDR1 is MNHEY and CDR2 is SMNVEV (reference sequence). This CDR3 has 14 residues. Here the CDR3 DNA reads TGTAGGAAATTGAGGGTGACAAAGCCCTACGAGCAGTACTTC. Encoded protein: CRKLRVTKPYEQYF.

The CDR3 DNA reads as TGTGCCAGTCAGGGACAGGGTGTCTCACCCCTCCACTTT. Its protein product is CASQGQGVSPLHF. The chain combines TRBV28 with TRBJ1-6; 9 bases align to TRBD1. This CDR3 contains 13 residues. The germline CDR1 and CDR2 sequences are MDHEN and SYDVKM. V lost 9 bases to trimming and J lost 10 bases; unmatched junction nucleotides: 7. Full variable domain (rest looked up from reference TRBV28 and TRBJ1-6): DVKVTQSSRYLVKRTGEKVFLECVQDMDHENMFWYRQDPGLGLRLIYFSYDVKMKEKGDIPEGYSVSREKKERFSLILESASTNQTSMYLCASQGQGVSPLHFGNGTRLTVT.

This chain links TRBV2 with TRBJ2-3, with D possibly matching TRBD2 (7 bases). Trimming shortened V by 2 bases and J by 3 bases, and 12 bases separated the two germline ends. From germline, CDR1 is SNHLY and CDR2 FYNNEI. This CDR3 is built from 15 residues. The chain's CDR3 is CASSERGGLTDTQYF. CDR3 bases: TGTGCCAGCAGTGAAAGGGGGGGCCTAACAGATACGCAGTATTTT.

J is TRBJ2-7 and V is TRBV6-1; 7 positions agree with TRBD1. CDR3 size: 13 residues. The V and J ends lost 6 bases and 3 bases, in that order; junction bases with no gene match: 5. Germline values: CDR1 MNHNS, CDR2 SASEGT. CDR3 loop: CASSQGDSYEQYF. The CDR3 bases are TGTGCCAGCAGCCAAGGGGACAGCTACGAGCAGTACTTC.

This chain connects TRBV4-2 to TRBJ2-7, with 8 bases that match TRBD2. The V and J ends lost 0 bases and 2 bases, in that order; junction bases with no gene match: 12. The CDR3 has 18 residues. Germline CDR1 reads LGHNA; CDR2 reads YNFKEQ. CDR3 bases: TGTGCCAGCAGCCAAGATGCCCCCGGGACTAGAGGAGCCTACGAGCAGTACTTC. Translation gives CASSQDAPGTRGAYEQYF.

CDR3: CASSQVQARTYEQYF. DNA of the CDR3: TGCGCCAGCAGCCAAGTACAGGCCCGTACCTACGAGCAGTACTTC. J is TRBJ2-7 and V is TRBV4-3, with D perhaps matching TRBD1 (5 bases). This CDR3 comprises 15 residues. CDR1 is LGHNA and CDR2 is YSLEER in the germline V gene. V was pared by 1 base and J by 2 bases, with 12 bases between.

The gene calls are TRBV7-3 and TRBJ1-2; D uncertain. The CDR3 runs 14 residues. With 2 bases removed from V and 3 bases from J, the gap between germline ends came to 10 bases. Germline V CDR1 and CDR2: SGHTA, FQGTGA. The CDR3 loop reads CASSLADWDYGYTF. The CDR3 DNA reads TGTGCCAGCAGCTTAGCGGACTGGGACTATGGCTACACCTTC.

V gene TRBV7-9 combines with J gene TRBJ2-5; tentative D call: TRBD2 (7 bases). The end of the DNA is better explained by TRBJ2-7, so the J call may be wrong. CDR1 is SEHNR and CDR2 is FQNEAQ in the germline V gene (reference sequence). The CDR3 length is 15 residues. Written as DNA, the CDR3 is TGTGCCAGCAGCTTATCGGGGAGGGACAAGTACGAGCAGTACTTC. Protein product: CASSLSGRDKYEQYF.

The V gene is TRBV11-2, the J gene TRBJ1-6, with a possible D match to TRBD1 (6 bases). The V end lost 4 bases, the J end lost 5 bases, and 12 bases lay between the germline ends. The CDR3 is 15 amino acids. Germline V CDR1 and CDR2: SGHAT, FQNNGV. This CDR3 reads CASSSGGAHNSPLHF. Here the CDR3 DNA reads TGTGCCAGCAGCTCGGGGGGGGCCCATAATTCACCCCTCCACTTT.

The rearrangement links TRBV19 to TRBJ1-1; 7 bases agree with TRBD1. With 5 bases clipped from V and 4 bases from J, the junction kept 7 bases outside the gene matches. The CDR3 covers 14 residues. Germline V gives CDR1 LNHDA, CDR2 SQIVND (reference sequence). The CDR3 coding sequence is TGTGCCAGTAGTCGGCAGGGGGAGGTCACTGAAGCTTTCTTT. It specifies CASSRQGEVTEAFF. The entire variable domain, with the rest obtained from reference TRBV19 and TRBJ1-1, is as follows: DGGITQSPKYLFRKEGQNVTLSCEQNLNHDAMYWYRQDPGQGLRLIYYSQIVNDFQKGDIAEGYSVSREKKESFPLTVTSAQKNPTAFYLCASSRQGEVTEAFFGQGTRLTVV.

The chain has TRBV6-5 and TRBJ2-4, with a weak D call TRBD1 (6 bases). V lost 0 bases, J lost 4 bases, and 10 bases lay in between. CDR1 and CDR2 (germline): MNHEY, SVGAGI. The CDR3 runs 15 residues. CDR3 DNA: TGTGCCAGCAGTTACTCGATTGGACAGAAAAACATTCAGTACTTC. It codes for CASSYSIGQKNIQYF.

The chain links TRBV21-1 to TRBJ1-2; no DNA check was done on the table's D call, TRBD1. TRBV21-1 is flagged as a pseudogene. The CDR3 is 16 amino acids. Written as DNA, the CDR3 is TGTGCCAGCAGCAAAGCCAGACAGGGGGCCCACTATGGCTACACCTTC. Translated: CASSKARQGAHYGYTF.

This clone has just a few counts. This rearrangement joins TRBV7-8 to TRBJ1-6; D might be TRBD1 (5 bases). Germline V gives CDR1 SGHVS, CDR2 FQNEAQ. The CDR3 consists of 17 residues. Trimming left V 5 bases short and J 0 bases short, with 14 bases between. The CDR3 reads CASSPRTGGSYNSPLHF. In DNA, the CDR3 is TGTGCCAGCAGCCCCCGCACAGGCGGCTCCTATAATTCACCCCTCCACTTT.

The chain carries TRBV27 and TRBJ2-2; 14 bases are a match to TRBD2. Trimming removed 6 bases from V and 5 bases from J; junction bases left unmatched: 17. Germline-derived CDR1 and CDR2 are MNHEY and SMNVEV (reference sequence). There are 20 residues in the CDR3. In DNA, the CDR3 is TGTGCCAGCAGCGGGCGACTAGCGGGGGGGCTTTTAGTGTTGACCGGGGAGCTGTTTTTT. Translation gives CASSGRLAGGLLVLTGELFF.

The CDR3, as DNA: TGTGCCAGCAGTGCCGGGGGGCTTAGGGAAAAACTGTTTTTT. It translates to CASSAGGLREKLFF. The chain employs TRBV6-1 and TRBJ1-4; a weak D match, TRBD1 (6 bases). Germline V gives CDR1 MNHNS, CDR2 SASEGT. The CDR3 is 14 residues long. V shed 4 bases and J shed 8 bases, with 14 bases lying between them.

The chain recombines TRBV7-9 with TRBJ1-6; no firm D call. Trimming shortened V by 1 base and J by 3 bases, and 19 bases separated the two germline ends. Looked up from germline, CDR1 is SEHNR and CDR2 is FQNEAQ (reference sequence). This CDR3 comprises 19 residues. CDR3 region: CASSLGPGIGWFYNSPLHF. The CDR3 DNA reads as TGTGCCAGCAGCTTAGGCCCCGGGATCGGATGGTTCTATAATTCACCCCTCCACTTT.